This T cell receptor (beta chain) was sequenced for a study of T cell clonality in common variable immunodeficiency. The table came from immunoSEQ multiplex PCR; TCRdb's copy has only in-frame clones and leaves some out. Observed are around 55,000 clones, no singletons, with the top ten taking about 1.8%. The V and J ends lost 3 bases and 2 bases respectively, with 4 bases between them. Germline V gives CDR1 DFQATT, CDR2 SNEGSKA (reference sequence). CDR3 length equals 11 residues. This clone was seen many times. The read is 3 residues too short to cover the CDR3 end, so that end is filled in from the germline J gene.

The chain carries TRBV20-1 and TRBJ2-5; no definite D call. Specimen: peripheral blood mononuclear cells. The clonotype comes from a person aged 18-69 years in good health. This chain's CDR3 is CSASLQETQYF. The CDR3 bases that were read are TGCAGTGCTAGCTTGCAAGAGACC.